The 2 T cell receptor beta chains listed next were all sequenced from one sample in a study of tumor and adjacent non-tumor tissue in lung cancer. RNA was extracted from bulk tissue without any cell sorting. A modified ARM-PCR protocol with three rounds of nested PCR amplified TCRbeta. TCRdb reprocessed the multiplex PCR reads via MiXCR and lists one record per CDR3 protein. The table records roughly 200,000 distinct CDR3 sequences, 71% of them present only once. Material for sequencing was lung tumor tissue. The source of these receptors is a man aged 55 to 69 with non-small cell lung cancer.

The sample holds one count of this clonotype. A read error is possible here, since a much larger clone lies one base away. Since no conserved phenylalanine or tryptophan closes the CDR3, a read error is the likely cause. The chain carries TRBV5-4 and TRBJ1-1, with unresolved D. Per germline, CDR1 SGHNT and CDR2 YYREEE (reference sequence). V gave up 4 bases and J gave up 0 bases, with 13 bases separating them. The CDR3 runs to 15 residues. The CDR3 DNA reads as TGTGCCAGCAGCACCGAGACAAGCCTGAACACTGAAGCTTTCTCT. It specifies CASSTETSLNTEAFS.

J is TRBJ2-7 and V is TRBV6-2 or TRBV6-3, with D hard to call. The CDR3 runs to 14 residues. From germline, CDR1 is MNHEY and CDR2 SVGEGT. The germline V and J ends were trimmed by 8 bases and 0 bases, with 14 bases remaining between them. The CDR3 region is CASRNGRSSYEQYF. The CDR3 DNA reads TGTGCCAGCCGAAATGGACGAAGCTCCTACGAGCAGTACTTC.